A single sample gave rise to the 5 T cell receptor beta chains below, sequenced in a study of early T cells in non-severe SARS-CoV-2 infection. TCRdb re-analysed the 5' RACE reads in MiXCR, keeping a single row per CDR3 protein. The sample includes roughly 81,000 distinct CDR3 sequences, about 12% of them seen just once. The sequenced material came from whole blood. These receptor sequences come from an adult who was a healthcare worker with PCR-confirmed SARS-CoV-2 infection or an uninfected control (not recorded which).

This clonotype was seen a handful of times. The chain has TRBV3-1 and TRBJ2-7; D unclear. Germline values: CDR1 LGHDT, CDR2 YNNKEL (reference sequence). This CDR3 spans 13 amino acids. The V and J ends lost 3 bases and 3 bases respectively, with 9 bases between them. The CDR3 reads CASSQHISYEQYF. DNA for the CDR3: TGTGCCAGCAGCCAGCATATAAGCTACGAGCAGTACTTC.

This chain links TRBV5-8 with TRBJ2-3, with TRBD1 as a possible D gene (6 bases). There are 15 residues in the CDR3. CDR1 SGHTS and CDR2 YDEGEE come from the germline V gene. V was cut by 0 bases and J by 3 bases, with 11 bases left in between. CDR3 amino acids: CASSLDRVPTDTQYF. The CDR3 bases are TGTGCCAGCAGCTTGGACAGGGTCCCTACAGATACGCAGTATTTT.

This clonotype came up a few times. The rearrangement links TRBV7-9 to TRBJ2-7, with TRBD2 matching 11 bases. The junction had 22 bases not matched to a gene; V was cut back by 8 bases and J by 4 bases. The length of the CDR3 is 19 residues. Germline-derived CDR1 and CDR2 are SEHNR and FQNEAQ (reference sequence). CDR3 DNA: TGTGCCAGCCTCCCTACGATGGTAGCGGGAGGGCTCCGTGGATACGAGCAGTACTTC. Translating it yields CASLPTMVAGGLRGYEQYF.

CDR3 amino acids: CASTYLPSGTDTQYF. The CDR3 region has the DNA TGTGCCAGCACCTACCTTCCGTCGGGCACAGATACGCAGTATTTT. This chain uses TRBV5-5 with TRBJ2-3; D ambiguous. Deletions cut 6 bases from V and 1 base from J, with 15 bases between. Germline assignment: CDR1 SGHKS and CDR2 YYEKEE (reference sequence). This CDR3 has 15 amino acids.

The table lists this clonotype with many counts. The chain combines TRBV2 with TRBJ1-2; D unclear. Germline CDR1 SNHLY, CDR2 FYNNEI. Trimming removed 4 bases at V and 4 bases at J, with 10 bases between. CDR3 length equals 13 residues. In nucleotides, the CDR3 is TGTGCCAGCAGTGGCCCCAGCCCCTATGGCTACACCTTC. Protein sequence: CASSGPSPYGYTF.